This T cell receptor beta chain is drawn from a study of identical twins. This clonotype has more than one count but fewer than ten. TCRdb redid the calling of the 5' RACE reads with MiXCR, one entry per CDR3 protein. The top ten hold around 3% of the sample, which has 430,000 or so distinct CDR3 sequences, roughly 24% seen once. The CDR3 runs to 13 residues. J gave up 5 bases and V 7 bases, and 4 bases lay outside the gene matches. Germline loops: CDR1 MNHNS, CDR2 SASEGT. The same data also went into a second study, on T cells expressing NK-cell markers. That publication notes: It remained uncertain whether the expanded NKG2C+ T cell clones were specific for HCMV antigens.

The TCR originated in a woman aged 18-35 years in good health. Sequencing input: CD4+ T cells sorted from blood. The gene calls are TRBV6-1 and TRBJ1-5; TRBD1 matches at 8 bases. In DNA form, the CDR3 reads TGTGCCAGCATGGACAGGGTATATCAGCCCCAGCATTTT. Translating it yields CASMDRVYQPQHF.